This TCR beta chain emerged from a study of shared clonotypes between healthy human individuals. Details on this clone: Other DNA sequences in the sample encode the same CDR3.

Sorted-subset replicate PCRs used 200 ng DNA, tens of thousands of T cell genomes. This table comes from immunoSEQ multiplex PCR, and its TCRdb copy is limited to in-frame clones, with some not included. The sample records about 2.4 million clones, approximately 93% being singletons. Germline V CDR1 and CDR2: SGHRS, YFSETQ. Trimming left V 0 bases short and J 4 bases short, with 7 bases between. The CDR3 extends over 13 amino acids. This sequence was found in a man younger than 35 in good health. Some clones in this sample may be carry-over from other donors' samples. The sample comprised naive CD4+ T cells from PBMCs. Documented subset: CD45RA+ positively selected. The chain recombines TRBV5-1 with TRBJ1-2, with D unresolved. The CDR3 reads CASSLGRLYGYTF. The CDR3 DNA follows: TGCGCCAGCAGCTTGGGTCGCCTCTATGGCTACACCTTC.